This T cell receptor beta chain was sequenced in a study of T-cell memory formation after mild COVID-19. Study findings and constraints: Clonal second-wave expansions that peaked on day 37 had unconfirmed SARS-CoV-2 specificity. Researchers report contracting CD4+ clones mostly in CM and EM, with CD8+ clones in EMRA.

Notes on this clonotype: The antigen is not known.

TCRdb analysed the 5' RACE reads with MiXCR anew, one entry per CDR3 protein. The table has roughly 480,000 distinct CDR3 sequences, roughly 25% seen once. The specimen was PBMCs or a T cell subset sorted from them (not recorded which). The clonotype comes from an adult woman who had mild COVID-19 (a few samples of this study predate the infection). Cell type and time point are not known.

The CDR3 loop is CASSRGEQYF. For the CDR3, the DNA is TGTGCCAGCAGCCGCGGCGAGCAGTACTTC. The V and J genes are TRBV2 and TRBJ2-7; no firm D call. With 6 bases removed from V and 6 bases from J, the gap between germline ends came to 6 bases. In germline, CDR1 is SNHLY, CDR2 FYNNEI. There are 10 residues in the CDR3.